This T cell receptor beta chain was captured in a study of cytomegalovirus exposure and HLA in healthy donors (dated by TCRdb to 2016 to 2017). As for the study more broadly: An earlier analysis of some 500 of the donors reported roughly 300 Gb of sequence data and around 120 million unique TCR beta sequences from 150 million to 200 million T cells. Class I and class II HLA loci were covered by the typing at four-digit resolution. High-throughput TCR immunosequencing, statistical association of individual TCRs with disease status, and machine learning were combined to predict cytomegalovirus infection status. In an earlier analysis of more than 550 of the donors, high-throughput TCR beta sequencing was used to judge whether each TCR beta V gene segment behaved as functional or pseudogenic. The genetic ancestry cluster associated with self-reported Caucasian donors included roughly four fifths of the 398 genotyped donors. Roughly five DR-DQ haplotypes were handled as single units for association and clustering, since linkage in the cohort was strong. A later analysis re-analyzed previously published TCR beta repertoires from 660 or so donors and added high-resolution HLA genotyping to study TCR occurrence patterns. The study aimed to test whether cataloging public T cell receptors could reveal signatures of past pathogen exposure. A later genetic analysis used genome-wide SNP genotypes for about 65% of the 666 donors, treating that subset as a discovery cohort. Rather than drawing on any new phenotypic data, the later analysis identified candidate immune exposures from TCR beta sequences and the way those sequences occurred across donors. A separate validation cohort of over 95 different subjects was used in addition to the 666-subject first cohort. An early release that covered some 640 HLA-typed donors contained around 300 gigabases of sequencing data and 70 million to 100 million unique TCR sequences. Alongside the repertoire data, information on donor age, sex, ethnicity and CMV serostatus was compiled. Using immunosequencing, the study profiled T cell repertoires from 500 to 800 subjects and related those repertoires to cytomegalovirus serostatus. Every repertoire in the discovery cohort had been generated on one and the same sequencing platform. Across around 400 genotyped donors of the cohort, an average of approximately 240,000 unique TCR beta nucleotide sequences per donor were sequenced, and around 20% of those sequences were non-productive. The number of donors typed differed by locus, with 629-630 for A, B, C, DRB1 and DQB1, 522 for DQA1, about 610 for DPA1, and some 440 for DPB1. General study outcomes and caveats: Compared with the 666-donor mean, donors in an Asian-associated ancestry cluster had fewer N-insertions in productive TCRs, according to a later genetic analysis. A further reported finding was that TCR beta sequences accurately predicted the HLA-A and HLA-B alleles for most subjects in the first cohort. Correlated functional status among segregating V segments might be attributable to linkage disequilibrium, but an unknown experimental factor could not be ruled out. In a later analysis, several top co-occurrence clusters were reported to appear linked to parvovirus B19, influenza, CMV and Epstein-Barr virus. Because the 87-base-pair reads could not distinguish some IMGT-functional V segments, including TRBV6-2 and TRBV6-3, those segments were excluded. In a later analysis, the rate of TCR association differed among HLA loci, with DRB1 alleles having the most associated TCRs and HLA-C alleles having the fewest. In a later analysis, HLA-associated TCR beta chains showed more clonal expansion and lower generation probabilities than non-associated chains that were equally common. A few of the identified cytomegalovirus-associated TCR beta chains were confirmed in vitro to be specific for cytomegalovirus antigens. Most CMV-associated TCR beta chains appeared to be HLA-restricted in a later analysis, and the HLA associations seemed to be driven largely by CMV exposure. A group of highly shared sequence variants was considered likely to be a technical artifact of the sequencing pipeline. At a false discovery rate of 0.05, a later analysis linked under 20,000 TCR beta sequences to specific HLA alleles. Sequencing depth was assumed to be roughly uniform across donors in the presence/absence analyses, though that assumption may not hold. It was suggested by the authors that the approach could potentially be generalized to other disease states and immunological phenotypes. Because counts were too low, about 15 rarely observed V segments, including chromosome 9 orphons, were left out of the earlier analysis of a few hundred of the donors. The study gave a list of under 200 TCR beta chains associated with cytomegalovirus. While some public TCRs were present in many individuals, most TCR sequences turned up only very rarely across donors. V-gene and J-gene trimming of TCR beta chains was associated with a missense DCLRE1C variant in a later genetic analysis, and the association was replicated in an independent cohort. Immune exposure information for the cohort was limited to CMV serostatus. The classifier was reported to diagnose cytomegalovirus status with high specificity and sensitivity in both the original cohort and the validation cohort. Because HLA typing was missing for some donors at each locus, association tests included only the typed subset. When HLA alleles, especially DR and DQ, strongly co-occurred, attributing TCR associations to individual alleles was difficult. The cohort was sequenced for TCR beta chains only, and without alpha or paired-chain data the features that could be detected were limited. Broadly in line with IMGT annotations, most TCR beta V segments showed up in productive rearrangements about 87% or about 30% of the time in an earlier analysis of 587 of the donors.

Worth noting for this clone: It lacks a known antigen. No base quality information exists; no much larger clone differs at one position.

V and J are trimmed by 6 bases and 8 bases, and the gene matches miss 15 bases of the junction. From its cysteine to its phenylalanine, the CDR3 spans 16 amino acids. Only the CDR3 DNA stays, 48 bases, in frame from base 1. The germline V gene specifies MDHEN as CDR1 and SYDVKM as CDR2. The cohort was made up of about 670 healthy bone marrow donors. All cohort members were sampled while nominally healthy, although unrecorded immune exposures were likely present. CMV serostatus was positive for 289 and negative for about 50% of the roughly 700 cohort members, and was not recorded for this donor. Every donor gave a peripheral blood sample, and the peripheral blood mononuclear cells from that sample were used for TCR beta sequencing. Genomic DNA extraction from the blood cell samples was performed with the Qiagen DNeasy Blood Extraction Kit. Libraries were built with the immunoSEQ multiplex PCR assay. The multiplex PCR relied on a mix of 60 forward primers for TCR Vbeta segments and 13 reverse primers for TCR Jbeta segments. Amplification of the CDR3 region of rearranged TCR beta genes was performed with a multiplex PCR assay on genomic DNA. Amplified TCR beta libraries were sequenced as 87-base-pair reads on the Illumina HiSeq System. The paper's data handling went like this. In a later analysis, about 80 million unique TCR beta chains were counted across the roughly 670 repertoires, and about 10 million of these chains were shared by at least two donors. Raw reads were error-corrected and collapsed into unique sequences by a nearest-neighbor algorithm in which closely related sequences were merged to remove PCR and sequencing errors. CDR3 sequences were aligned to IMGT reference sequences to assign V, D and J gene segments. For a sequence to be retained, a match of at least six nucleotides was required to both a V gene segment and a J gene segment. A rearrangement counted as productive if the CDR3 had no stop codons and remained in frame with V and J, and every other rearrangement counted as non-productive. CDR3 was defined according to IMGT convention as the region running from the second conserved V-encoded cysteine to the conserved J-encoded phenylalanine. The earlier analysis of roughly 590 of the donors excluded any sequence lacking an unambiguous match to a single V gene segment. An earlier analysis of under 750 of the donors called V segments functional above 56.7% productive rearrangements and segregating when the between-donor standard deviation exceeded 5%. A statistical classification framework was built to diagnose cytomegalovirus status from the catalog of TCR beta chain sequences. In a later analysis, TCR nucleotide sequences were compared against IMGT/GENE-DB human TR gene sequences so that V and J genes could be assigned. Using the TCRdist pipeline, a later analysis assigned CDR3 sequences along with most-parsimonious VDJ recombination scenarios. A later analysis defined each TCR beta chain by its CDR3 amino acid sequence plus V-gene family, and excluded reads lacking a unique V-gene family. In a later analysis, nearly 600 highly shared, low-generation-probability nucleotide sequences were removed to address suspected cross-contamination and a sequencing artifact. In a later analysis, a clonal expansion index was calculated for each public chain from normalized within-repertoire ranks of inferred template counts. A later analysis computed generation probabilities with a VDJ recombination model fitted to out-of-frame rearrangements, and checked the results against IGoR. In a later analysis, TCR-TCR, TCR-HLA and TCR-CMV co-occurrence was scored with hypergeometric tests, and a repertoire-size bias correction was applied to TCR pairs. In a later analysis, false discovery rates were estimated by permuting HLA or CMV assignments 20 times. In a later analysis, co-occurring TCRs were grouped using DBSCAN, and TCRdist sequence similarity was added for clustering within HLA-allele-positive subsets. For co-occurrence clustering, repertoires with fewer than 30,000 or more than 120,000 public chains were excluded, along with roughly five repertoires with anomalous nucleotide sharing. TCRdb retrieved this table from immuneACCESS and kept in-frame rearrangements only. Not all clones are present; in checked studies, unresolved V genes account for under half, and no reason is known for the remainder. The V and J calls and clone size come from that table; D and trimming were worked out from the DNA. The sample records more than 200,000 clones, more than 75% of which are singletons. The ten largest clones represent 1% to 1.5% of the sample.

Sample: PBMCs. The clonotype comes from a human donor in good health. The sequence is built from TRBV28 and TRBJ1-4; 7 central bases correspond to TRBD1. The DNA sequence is TGTGCCAGCAGCGGCCTGGGACAGAGGGATAGGGAAAAACTGTTTTTT. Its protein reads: CASSGLGQRDREKLFF.